This T cell receptor (beta chain) was recorded in a study of T cell repertoires in cytomegalovirus infection. The wider study: Both CMV infection and a matching HLA type were indicated by public TCR beta signatures. Findings and caveats of the study: The response measured ex vivo was dominated by TCR beta clonotypes (HLA-C-restricted and CMV-specific). The cumulative frequency of public TCR beta families identified carriers of CMV plus the relevant HLA.

Many counts were recorded for this clonotype. Antigen: not known. TCRdb reprocessed the reads via MiXCR and lists one record per CDR3 protein. This table holds under 300,000 distinct CDR3 sequences, around an eighth found once. V gave up 2 bases and J gave up 4 bases, with 8 bases separating them. Germline CDR1 reads SGHTA; CDR2 reads FQGNSA. This CDR3 spans 13 amino acids. The J gene is TRBJ1-2, the V gene TRBV7-2; no clear D gene. Specimen: PBMCs. The sequence was obtained from a human donor in good health (CMV status not recorded). Some clones in this sample may be carry-over from other donors' samples. In nucleotides, the CDR3 is TGTGCCAGCAGCTTACGGAGCTCCTATGGCTACACCTTC. This encodes CASSLRSSYGYTF.